These T cell receptor beta chains were read from a single sample in a study of long-term antiretroviral therapy in people with HIV. Libraries were prepared by immunoSEQ multiplex PCR; TCRdb keeps only in-frame clonotypes and omits some of them. The profile covers some 15,000 clones, with about 80% appearing a single time and roughly 8.4% taken by the ten largest. The sample consisted of unsorted PBMCs, taken 0.1 years after starting antiretroviral therapy. The receptors come from a man aged 18 to 35 with HIV. CDR3s include the opening cysteine and the closing phenylalanine or tryptophan. The D gene is left open where the match is weak. Clone sizes are given selectively: once, few, many, or a class where the clone is expanded.

V gene	D gene	clone size	J gene	CDR3 DNA	CDR3 protein
TRBV14	-	-	TRBJ1-2	TGTGCCAGCAGCCTCTGGGACGGATTCTATGGCTACACCTTC	CASSLWDGFYGYTF
TRBV14	-	-	TRBJ2-5	TGTGCCAGCAGCCAAGTCCCCCAAGAGACCCAGTACTTC	CASSQVPQETQYF
TRBV7-3	TRBD2	-	TRBJ2-7	TGTGCCAGCAGCTTAGGGGGGGGGTCTAAGGGCTACGAGCAGTACTTC	CASSLGGGSKGYEQYF
TRBV7-6	-	-	TRBJ2-7	TGTGCCAGCAGCTTAGTGGCGGCGGGGGCTGGGGAGCAGTACTTC	CASSLVAAGAGEQYF
TRBV19	TRBD1	-	TRBJ1-2	TGTGCCAGTAGTGCCGGGACAGGCGATGGCTACACCTTC	CASSAGTGDGYTF
TRBV27	-	-	TRBJ2-7	TGTGCCAGCAGTTTACCCGGGGGCGAGCAGTACTTC	CASSLPGGEQYF
TRBV7-2	TRBD2	once	TRBJ2-7	TGTGCCAGCAGCTTATTCGCTAGCGGGATTTACGAGCAGTACTTC	CASSLFASGIYEQYF
TRBV7-9	-	few	TRBJ2-1	TGTGCCAGCAGCCGCCCCCTGGGGGCTGAGCAGTTCTTC	CASSRPLGAEQFF
TRBV19	-	-	TRBJ2-7	TGTGCCAGTAGTTACGCGGGCGAGCAGTACTTC	CASSYAGEQYF
TRBV5-6	-	-	TRBJ2-1	TGTGCCAGCAGCTTGAACGGCAACTACAATGAGCAGTTCTTC	CASSLNGNYNEQFF
TRBV6-1	TRBD1	-	TRBJ1-2	TGTGCCAGCTTTAGGGGGCGCAACTATGGCTACACCTTC	CASFRGRNYGYTF
TRBV30	-	-	TRBJ2-2	TGTGCCTGGAGAGGATTTTACACCGGGGAGCTGTTTTTT	CAWRGFYTGELFF
TRBV5-8	TRBD1	medium-sized	TRBJ2-7	TGTGCCAGCAGCTTGGGGGGACAGGGGTCCTACGAGCAGTACTTC	CASSLGGQGSYEQYF
TRBV11-2	-	-	TRBJ2-5	TGTGCCAGCAGCTTAGATCATGGCGAGACCCAGTACTTC	CASSLDHGETQYF
TRBV5-5	-	-	TRBJ2-7	TGTGCCAGCAGCTTTTCCGGGACGGGGCCCTACGAGCAGTACTTC	CASSFSGTGPYEQYF
TRBV13	-	-	TRBJ2-7	TGTGCCAGCACCCATAGGGTAGCCGGACAGATCTACGAGCAGTACTTC	CASTHRVAGQIYEQYF
TRBV7-9	-	few	TRBJ1-2	TGTGCCAGCAGCTTGGGCCACACGGTACCCTATGGCTACACCTTC	CASSLGHTVPYGYTF
TRBV5-6	-	once	TRBJ1-6	TGTGCCAGCACAGTGACTGCAAATAATTCACCCCTCCACTTT	CASTVTANNSPLHF
TRBV12-2	-	-	TRBJ1-1	TGTGCAAGTCGCTTAGGGTTCAGCAGAAACACTGAAGCTTTCTTT	CASRLGFSRNTEAFF
TRBV9	TRBD2	-	TRBJ2-3	TGTGCCAGCAGCGGCGGGGGGCGCACAGATACGCAGTATTTT	CASSGGGRTDTQYF
TRBV6-6	TRBD2	-	TRBJ2-1	TGTGCCAGCAGTTACTCGCGGACTAGCCGGCACAATGAGCAGTTCTTC	CASSYSRTSRHNEQFF
TRBV25-1	-	-	TRBJ1-1	TGTGCCAGCAGTGAATGGGAGGGACAGAACACTGAAGCTTTCTTT	CASSEWEGQNTEAFF
TRBV20-1	TRBD2	-	TRBJ2-7	TGCAGTGGCCTAGCGGGATTCGAGCAGTACTTC	CSGLAGFEQYF
TRBV27	-	-	TRBJ2-1	TGTGCCAGCAGTTTATTCGGCGGGACAGACCACAATGAGCAGTTCTTC	CASSLFGGTDHNEQFF
TRBV5-6	-	-	TRBJ2-5	TGTGCCAGCAGCTTCACTACCTCGGGAGAGACCCAGTACTTC	CASSFTTSGETQYF
TRBV4-3	-	-	TRBJ2-3	TGCGCCAGCAGCCTGATAGGGGTGTTAGCAGATACGCAGTATTTT	CASSLIGVLADTQYF
TRBV5-1	TRBD2	-	TRBJ2-5	TGCGCCAGCAACCGAGCGGGAGAAGAGACCCAGTACTTC	CASNRAGEETQYF
TRBV6-6	TRBD1	-	TRBJ2-5	TGTGCCAGCAGCCCAGACAGGGAAGAGACCCAGTACTTC	CASSPDREETQYF
TRBV9	-	-	TRBJ1-6	TGTGCCAGCAGCGCTTCTTCTGGGCTCTCACCCCTCCACTTT	CASSASSGLSPLHF
TRBV7-3	TRBD2	-	TRBJ2-1	TGTGCCAGCAGCTTAGGGACTAGCGGGCTCAATGAGCAGTTCTTC	CASSLGTSGLNEQFF
TRBV7-8	TRBD1	-	TRBJ2-1	TGTGCCAGCAGCTCACCACTGACAGGGGGGTCCTACAATGAGCAGTTCTTC	CASSSPLTGGSYNEQFF
TRBV6-5	-	-	TRBJ2-5	TGTGCCACCCAGCGGAGTCAAGAGACCCAGTACTTC	CATQRSQETQYF
TRBV10-3	-	-	TRBJ2-1	TGTGCCATCATGATTGGAGTCCAAAATGAGCAGTTCTTC	CAIMIGVQNEQFF
TRBV2	-	-	TRBJ2-5	TGTGCCAGCAGGCAGGTAGCGGAAGAGACCCAGTACTTC	CASRQVAEETQYF
TRBV30	-	-	TRBJ1-1	TGTGCCTGGAGTGTACTGTCCACTGAAGCTTTCTTT	CAWSVLSTEAFF
TRBV22-1	-	-	TRBJ1-1	TGTCCTGGGAGCCCGGGGCCCGGGACAGCCAACACTGAAGCTTTCTTT	CPGSPGPGTANTEAFF
TRBV5-3	-	-	TRBJ2-1	TGTGCCAGAAGCTCTAATTCGCCGGGACTTTTTTTATACAATGAGCAGTTCTTC	CARSSNSPGLFLYNEQFF
TRBV11-1	TRBD1	few	TRBJ2-3	TGTGCCAGCAGCCGCCTAGGACAGGTTGGCCGCACAGATACGCAGTATTTT	CASSRLGQVGRTDTQYF
TRBV5-5	-	-	TRBJ1-3	TGTGCCAGCAACAAGGAGGGAAACACCATATATTTT	CASNKEGNTIYF
TRBV28	TRBD1	-	TRBJ1-4	TGTGCCAGCAGTTGGGGACAGACAACTAATGAAAAACTGTTTTTT	CASSWGQTTNEKLFF